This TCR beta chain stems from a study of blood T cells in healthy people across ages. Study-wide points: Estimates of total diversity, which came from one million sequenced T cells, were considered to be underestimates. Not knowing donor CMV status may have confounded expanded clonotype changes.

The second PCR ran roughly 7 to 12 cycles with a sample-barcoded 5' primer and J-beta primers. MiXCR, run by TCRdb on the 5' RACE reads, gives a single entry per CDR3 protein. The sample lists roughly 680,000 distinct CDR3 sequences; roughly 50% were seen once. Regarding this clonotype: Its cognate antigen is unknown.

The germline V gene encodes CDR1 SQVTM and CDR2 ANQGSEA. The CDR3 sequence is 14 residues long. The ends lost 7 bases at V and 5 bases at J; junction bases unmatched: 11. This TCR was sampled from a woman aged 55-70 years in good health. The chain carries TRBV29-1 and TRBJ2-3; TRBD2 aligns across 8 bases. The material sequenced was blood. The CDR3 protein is CSAATGGPGDTQYF. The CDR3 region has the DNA TGCAGCGCCGCGACGGGAGGGCCTGGAGATACGCAGTATTTT.